These 13 T cell receptor beta chains were all obtained from the same sample, sequenced in a study of radiotherapy plus CTLA-4 blockade in lung cancer (dated by TCRdb to the late 2010s). The library was made by the immunoSEQ multiplex PCR assay. TCRdb limited this immuneACCESS table to in-frame rearrangements with V and J called. A share of clones is missing; checked studies link under half to unresolved V genes, and the rest is unexplained. For this sample the table gives about 99,000 clones, of which about 90% were detected only once. The ten largest clones take up more than 4.5% of the sample. Sequenced here: peripheral blood, sampled from a patient treated with radiotherapy plus ipilimumab. These TCRs come from a human donor with non-small cell lung cancer that progressed on radiotherapy plus ipilimumab.

The chain couples TRBV2 to TRBJ2-1; 9 bases match TRBD2. CDR1 is SNHLY and CDR2 is FYNNEI in the germline V gene. The ends lost 8 bases at V and 6 bases at J; junction bases unmatched: 11. The CDR3 totals 15 residues. The chain's CDR3 is CASGLRGLAFNEQFF. Here the CDR3 DNA reads TGTGCCAGCGGTCTAAGGGGACTAGCTTTCAATGAGCAGTTCTTC.

J is TRBJ2-5 and V is TRBV7-9, with 10 bases aligning to TRBD2. The germline gives CDR1 SEHNR, CDR2 FQNEAQ (reference sequence). V trimming: 7 bases; J trimming: 0 bases; junction bases outside the gene matches: 11. The CDR3 is 17 amino acids. The CDR3 loop reads CASKGETSGWYQETQYF. The CDR3 region has the DNA TGTGCCAGCAAGGGGGAGACTAGCGGGTGGTACCAAGAGACCCAGTACTTC.

V usage is TRBV7-3 and J usage is TRBJ2-4, with TRBD1 identical over 7 bases. Germline loops: CDR1 SGHTA, CDR2 FQGTGA. This CDR3 has 16 amino acids. Trimming took 6 bases from V and 1 from J; bases not matched to a gene: 9. The CDR3 here is CASRTPGGGAKNIQYF. The DNA of the CDR3 is TGTGCCAGCAGGACCCCAGGGGGTGGGGCCAAAAACATTCAGTACTTC.

The genes are TRBV18 and TRBJ1-1; possibly TRBD1 for D (6 bases). The CDR3 is made up of 12 amino acids. CDR1 and CDR2 from the germline V gene are KGHSH and LQKENI. Trimming took off 2 bases at V and 8 bases at J, with 9 bases between the two ends. The CDR3 is CASSPSGQEAFF. Written as DNA, the CDR3 is TGTGCCAGCTCACCATCAGGACAGGAAGCTTTCTTT.

This clone occurred once. The V gene is TRBV7-9, the J gene TRBJ1-1, with no clear D. Germline V gives CDR1 SEHNR, CDR2 FQNEAQ (reference sequence). CDR3 length: 13 residues. Between the trimmed V and J ends, which lost 8 bases and 0 bases, there was a span of 10 bases. CDR3 in amino acids: CASSPLMNTEAFF. The CDR3 nucleotides are TGTGCCAGCTCACCCCTTATGAACACTGAAGCTTTCTTT.

The rearrangement uses TRBV18 and TRBJ1-4; unclear D gene. CDR1 is KGHSH and CDR2 is LQKENI in the germline V gene. V dropped 3 bases and J dropped 4 bases, with 15 bases sitting between them. The CDR3 extends over 16 amino acids. The CDR3, as DNA: TGTGCCAGCTCACCCCGAGACGCGCGACTTAATGAAAAACTGTTTTTT. Its protein product is CASSPRDARLNEKLFF.

The V call is TRBV18, the J call TRBJ2-5; possible D gene TRBD1, 6 bases. V was clipped by 4 bases and J by 2 bases, with 8 bases between them. Germline CDR1 and CDR2: KGHSH and LQKENI. CDR3 length: 13 residues. In DNA form, the CDR3 reads TGTGCCAGCTCACAGACAGGTCAAGAGACCCAGTACTTC. It encodes CASSQTGQETQYF.

The rearrangement uses TRBV19 and TRBJ1-1, with TRBD1 matching 7 bases. Looked up from germline, CDR1 is LNHDA and CDR2 is SQIVND (reference sequence). The CDR3 runs to 14 residues. Trimming removed 7 bases from V and 0 bases from J; junction bases left unmatched: 5. CDR3 nucleotides: TGTGCCAGTACCCGAGACAGGGTGAACACTGAAGCTTTCTTT. It encodes CASTRDRVNTEAFF.

The chain's CDR3 is CASSWGSRYQETQYF. In nucleotides, the CDR3 is TGTGCCAGCAGCTGGGGGTCGCGGTACCAAGAGACCCAGTACTTC. The chain uses TRBV25-1 and TRBJ2-5, with D perhaps assigned TRBD1 or TRBD2 (5 bases each). This CDR3 has 15 residues. The V and J ends lost 6 bases and 0 bases respectively, with 14 bases between them. Germline V gives CDR1 MGHDK, CDR2 SYGVNS.

V gene TRBV11-2 combines with J gene TRBJ2-7, with TRBD2 matching over 8 bases. In germline, CDR1 is SGHAT, CDR2 FQNNGV. V lost 5 bases and J lost 0; bases outside the gene matches: 12. The CDR3 consists of 17 residues. DNA of the CDR3: TGTGCCAGCAGCCCCGGTGGTGCGGGAGGACCCTCCTACGAGCAGTACTTC. Its translation is CASSPGGAGGPSYEQYF.

V is TRBV7-8 and J is TRBJ1-3; TRBD1 agrees at 8 bases. Germline CDR1 and CDR2: SGHVS and FQNEAQ. CDR3 length equals 15 residues. The junction had 9 bases not matched to a gene; V was cut back by 5 bases and J by 6 bases. The CDR3 DNA reads as TGTGCCAGCAGCAGCAGACAGGGGCTCCTAAACACCATATATTTT. Its protein product is CASSSRQGLLNTIYF.

This clone has only one observation. The chain carries TRBV14 and TRBJ2-1; 8 bases are a match to TRBD2. CDR3 length: 16 amino acids. Germline V CDR1 and CDR2: SGHDN, FVKESK. J gave up 7 bases and V 0 bases, and 8 bases lay outside the gene matches. CDR3 protein: CASSQDRGGRKNEQFF. In DNA, the CDR3 is TGTGCCAGCAGCCAAGATAGAGGCGGGAGGAAGAATGAGCAGTTCTTC.

The CDR3 spells CASSLEGSGRRNNEQFF. In DNA form, the CDR3 reads TGTGCCAGCAGCTTAGAGGGTAGCGGGAGAAGAAACAATGAGCAGTTCTTC. V and J are TRBV7-2 and TRBJ2-1; 9 bases map to TRBD2. This CDR3 is 17 amino acids long. The V segment lost 1 base and the J segment 5 bases; nucleotides outside the gene matches: 9. CDR1 is SGHTA, CDR2 FQGNSA, per germline.